This T cell receptor (beta chain) originates from a study of T cells in Graves' hyperthyroidism and ophthalmopathy. Study at large: Before treatment of any kind, peripheral blood was taken at initial diagnosis.

This clonotype occurred a few times. Antigen unknown. Germline V gene lookup returns CDR1 LGHDT and CDR2 YNNKEL (reference sequence). The CDR3 loop spans 17 amino acids. With V trimmed by 3 bases and J by 2 bases, 7 bases remained unmatched. TCR beta CDR3 sequences were amplified from RNA transcripts. HTBI primers were employed in a first-round RT-PCR of the TCR CDR3. Via MiXCR, TCRdb re-called the multiplex PCR reads, giving one row per CDR3 protein. This sample has under 650,000 distinct CDR3 sequences, with roughly 15% found just once. The definition of stable Graves' hyperthyroidism was no ophthalmopathy progression within 18 months. An approximately 9.8 ml volume of fresh peripheral blood provided the PBMCs. Study results and limitations: Ophthalmopathy was predicted by the model a median of 6.5 months ahead of onset.

Specimen: blood. This rearrangement joins TRBV3-1 to TRBJ2-6, with TRBD2 matching 7 bases. The sequence came from a woman aged 25 to 39 with Graves' hyperthyroidism. The CDR3 DNA sequence: TGTGCCAGCAGCCACCCTGGGGGGGAGCCTGGGGCCAACGTCCTGACTTTC. Its protein product is CASSHPGGEPGANVLTF. The variable domain in full, completed from reference TRBV3-1 and TRBJ2-6, reads DTAVSQTPKYLVTQMGNDKSIKCEQNLGHDTMYWYKQDSKKFLKIMFSYNNKELIINETVPNRFSPKSPDKAHLNLHINSLELGDSAVYFCASSHPGGEPGANVLTFGAGSRLTVL.